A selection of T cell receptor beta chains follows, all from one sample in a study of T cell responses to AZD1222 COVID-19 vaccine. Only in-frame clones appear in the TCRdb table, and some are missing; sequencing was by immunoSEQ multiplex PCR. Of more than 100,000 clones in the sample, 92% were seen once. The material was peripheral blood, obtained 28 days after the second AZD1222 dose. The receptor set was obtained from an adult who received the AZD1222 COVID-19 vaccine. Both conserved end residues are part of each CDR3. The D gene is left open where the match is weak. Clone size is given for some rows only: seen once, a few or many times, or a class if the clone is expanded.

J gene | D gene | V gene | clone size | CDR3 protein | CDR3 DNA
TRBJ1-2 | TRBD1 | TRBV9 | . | CASSASGRRQGDGYTF | TGTGCCAGCAGCGCCAGTGGACGGAGACAGGGGGATGGCTACACCTTC
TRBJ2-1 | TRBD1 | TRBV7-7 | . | CASSSYTTGLEQFF | TGTGCTAGCAGCTCCTACACGACAGGGCTTGAGCAGTTCTTC
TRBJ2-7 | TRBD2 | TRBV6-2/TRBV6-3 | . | CASSRTSGNYEQYF | TGTGCCAGCAGTCGGACTAGCGGGAACTACGAGCAGTACTTC
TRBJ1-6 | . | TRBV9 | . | CASSEQGHPNSPLHF | TGTGCCAGCAGCGAACAGGGACACCCGAATTCACCCCTCCACTTT
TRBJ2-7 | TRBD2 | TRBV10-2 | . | CASSSMASGGAHEQYF | TGCGCCAGCAGTTCTATGGCGTCGGGGGGGGCCCACGAGCAGTACTTC
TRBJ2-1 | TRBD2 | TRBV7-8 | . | CASSSERGGFEQFF | TGTGCCAGCAGCTCTGAACGGGGGGGCTTTGAGCAGTTCTTC
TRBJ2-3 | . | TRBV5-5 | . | CASSLPRRAYSTDTQYF | TGTGCCAGCAGCTTACCCCGTCGCGCCTATAGCACAGATACGCAGTATTTT
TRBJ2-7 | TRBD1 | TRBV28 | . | CASIGQGSSYEQYF | TGTGCCAGCATTGGACAGGGAAGCTCCTACGAGCAGTACTTC
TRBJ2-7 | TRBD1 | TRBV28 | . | CASSSGQGLGGEQYF | TGTGCCAGCAGTTCAGGACAGGGCTTAGGAGGCGAGCAGTACTTC
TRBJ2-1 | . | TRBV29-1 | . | CSVESYLWDNEQFF | TGCAGCGTTGAATCGTATTTGTGGGACAATGAGCAGTTCTTC
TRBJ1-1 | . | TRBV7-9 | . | CASSLTGVSETFF | TGTGCCAGCAGCCTCACGGGGGTTTCTGAAACTTTCTTT
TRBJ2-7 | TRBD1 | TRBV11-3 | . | CASSLGQPGQGHEQYF | TGTGCCAGCAGCTTAGGCCAGCCGGGACAGGGTCACGAGCAGTACTTC
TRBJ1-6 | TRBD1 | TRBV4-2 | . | CASSLTPGQGTGSPLHF | TGTGCCAGCAGCCTCACCCCGGGACAGGGGACGGGTTCACCCCTCCACTTT
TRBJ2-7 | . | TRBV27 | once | CASSLSREAYEQYF | TGTGCCAGCAGTTTAAGCAGGGAAGCCTACGAGCAGTACTTC
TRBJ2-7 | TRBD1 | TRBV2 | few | CASSYRTGVVEQYF | TGTGCCAGCAGTTATAGGACAGGGGTAGTCGAGCAGTACTTC
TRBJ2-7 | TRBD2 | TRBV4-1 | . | CASSQVGGSGPYEQYF | TGCGCCAGCAGCCAAGTCGGCGGGAGCGGTCCCTACGAGCAGTACTTC
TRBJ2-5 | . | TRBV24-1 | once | CATRDWGPEETQYF | TGTGCCACCCGTGATTGGGGTCCCGAAGAGACCCAGTACTTC
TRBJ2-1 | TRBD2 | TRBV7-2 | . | CASSLEGLAGNEQFF | TGTGCCAGCAGCTTAGAAGGACTAGCGGGCAATGAGCAGTTCTTC
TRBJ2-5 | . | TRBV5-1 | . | CASRRTGQETQYF | TGCGCCAGCCGAAGGACCGGCCAAGAGACCCAGTACTTC
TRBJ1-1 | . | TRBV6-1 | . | CASITGEATEAFF | TGTGCCAGCATTACCGGGGAGGCCACTGAAGCTTTCTTT
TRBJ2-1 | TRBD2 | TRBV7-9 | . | CASSFRREDEQFF | TGTGCCAGCAGCTTTCGCCGGGAGGATGAGCAGTTCTTC
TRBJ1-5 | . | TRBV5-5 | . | CASSPYSNQPQHF | TGTGCCAGCAGCCCATATAGCAATCAGCCCCAGCATTTT
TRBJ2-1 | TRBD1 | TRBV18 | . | CASSPGQASINEQFF | TGTGCCAGCTCACCCGGACAGGCTTCCATCAATGAGCAGTTCTTC
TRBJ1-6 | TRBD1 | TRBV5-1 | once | CASSLSATGMSSYNSPLHF | TGCGCCAGCAGCTTGTCGGCGACAGGGATGAGCTCCTATAATTCACCCCTCCACTTT
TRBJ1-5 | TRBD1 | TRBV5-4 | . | CASSLQGENQPQHF | TGTGCCAGCAGCTTGCAGGGGGAGAATCAGCCCCAGCATTTT
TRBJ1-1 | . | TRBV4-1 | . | CASSQDAAESTEAFF | TGCGCCAGCAGCCAAGATGCGGCGGAGAGTACTGAAGCTTTCTTT
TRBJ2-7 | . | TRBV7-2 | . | CASSGAKSGEQYF | TGTGCCAGCAGCGGAGCGAAATCCGGGGAGCAGTACTTC
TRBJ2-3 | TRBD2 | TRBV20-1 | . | CSASPSGGTDTQYF | TGCAGTGCTAGTCCCAGCGGGGGCACAGATACGCAGTATTTT
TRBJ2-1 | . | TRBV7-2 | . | CASSLVAAGSYNEQFF | TGTGCCAGCAGCTTAGTAGCGGCCGGATCCTACAATGAGCAGTTCTTC
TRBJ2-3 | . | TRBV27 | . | CASSGRELAGRVGTQYF | TGTGCCAGCAGTGGAAGGGAACTAGCCGGGCGTGTTGGTACGCAGTATTTT
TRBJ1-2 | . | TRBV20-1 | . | CSASQGLNYGYTF | TGCAGTGCTAGTCAGGGGCTGAACTATGGCTACACCTTC
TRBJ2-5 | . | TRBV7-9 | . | CASSLWSGGRETQYF | TGTGCCAGCAGCTTATGGAGTGGGGGTCGAGAGACCCAGTACTTC
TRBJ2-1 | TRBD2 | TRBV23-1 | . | CASSQSNQAGGTYNEQFF | TGCGCCAGCAGTCAATCGAATCAAGCGGGAGGGACCTACAATGAGCAGTTCTTC
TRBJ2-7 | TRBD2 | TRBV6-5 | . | CASSPTSGSYEQYF | TGTGCCAGCAGTCCGACTAGCGGCTCCTACGAGCAGTACTTC
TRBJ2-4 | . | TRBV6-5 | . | CASRGTSGTKNIQYF | TGTGCCAGCAGAGGGACATCGGGGACCAAAAACATTCAGTACTTC
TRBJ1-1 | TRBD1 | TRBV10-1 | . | CASSLTRGRTEAFF | TGCGCCAGCAGCTTGACCAGGGGGCGTACTGAAGCTTTCTTT
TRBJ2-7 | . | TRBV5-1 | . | CASRQGVDYEQYF | TGCGCCAGCAGACAGGGAGTAGACTACGAGCAGTACTTC
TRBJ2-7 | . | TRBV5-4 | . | CASSLGGRGTYEQYF | TGTGCCAGCAGCTTAGGGGGGAGGGGAACCTACGAGCAGTACTTC
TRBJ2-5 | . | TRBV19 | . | CAVETQYF | TGTGCCGTGGAGACCCAGTACTTC
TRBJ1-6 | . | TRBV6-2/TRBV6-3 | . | CASSYGQFYNSPLHF | TGTGCCAGCAGTTACGGACAGTTCTATAATTCACCCCTCCACTTT
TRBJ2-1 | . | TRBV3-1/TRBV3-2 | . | CASSHSYSEQFF | TGTGCCAGCAGCCATTCTTATTCGGAGCAGTTCTTC
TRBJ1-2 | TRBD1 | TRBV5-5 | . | CASSFTGGRDYGYTF | TGTGCCAGCAGCTTTACAGGGGGCAGGGACTATGGCTACACCTTC
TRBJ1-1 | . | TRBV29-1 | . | CSVERPVRGTEAFF | TGCAGCGTTGAAAGGCCGGTCAGAGGGACTGAAGCTTTCTTT
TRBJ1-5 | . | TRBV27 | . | CASSLNGNQPQHF | TGTGCCAGCAGTTTGAATGGTAATCAGCCCCAGCATTTT
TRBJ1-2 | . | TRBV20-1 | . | CSASREFYGYTF | TGCAGTGCTAGTAGGGAGTTCTATGGCTACACCTTC
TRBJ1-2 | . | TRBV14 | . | CASSLLGQSYGGYTF | TGTGCCAGCAGCCTCCTAGGACAGTCCTACGGGGGCTACACCTTC
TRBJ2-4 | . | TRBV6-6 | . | CASSPTIRFFIQYF | TGTGCCAGCAGTCCGACAATCCGGTTTTTTATTCAGTACTTC
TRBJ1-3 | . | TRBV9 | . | CASSVGRSSGNTIYF | TGTGCCAGCAGCGTAGGGCGAAGCTCTGGAAACACCATATATTTT
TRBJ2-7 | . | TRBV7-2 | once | CASSITGRREYEQYF | TGTGCCAGCAGCATTACAGGGAGGAGAGAGTACGAGCAGTACTTC
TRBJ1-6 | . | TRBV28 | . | CASSLGAAYNSPLHF | TGTGCCAGCAGTTTAGGAGCGGCTTATAATTCACCCCTCCACTTT
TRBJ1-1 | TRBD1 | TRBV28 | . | CASTHGTGGRTEAFF | TGTGCCAGCACCCACGGAACAGGGGGTCGTACTGAAGCTTTCTTT
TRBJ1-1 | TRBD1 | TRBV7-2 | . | CASSLAGQGASPFF | TGTGCCAGCAGCTTAGCGGGACAGGGGGCGAGTCCTTTCTTT
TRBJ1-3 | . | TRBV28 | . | CASSLTVGNTIYF | TGTGCCAGCAGTCTAACAGTTGGAAACACCATATATTTT
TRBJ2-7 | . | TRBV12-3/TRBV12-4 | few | CASSPTPSEQYF | TGTGCCAGCAGTCCGACCCCCTCCGAGCAGTACTTC
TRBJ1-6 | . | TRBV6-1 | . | CASSELLGFYSPLHF | TGTGCCAGCAGTGAATTATTGGGGTTTTATTCACCCCTCCACTTT